The 7 T cell receptor beta chains listed next were all sequenced from one sample in a study of blood T cells in healthy people across ages. It was with a sample-barcoded 5' primer and a J-beta primer mix that a second PCR of roughly 7 to 12 cycles was run. TCRdb re-analysed the 5' RACE reads in MiXCR, keeping a single row per CDR3 protein. The profile shows about 1.8 million distinct CDR3 sequences, around half of them singletons. The material sequenced was blood. Source of these receptors: a woman in her forties in good health.

There are a few counts of this clonotype. The genes are TRBV20-1 and TRBJ2-7, with a tentative D call TRBD2 (5 bases). CDR1 is DFQATT, CDR2 SNEGSKA, per germline (reference sequence). This CDR3 is 15 amino acids long. V was clipped by 3 bases and J by 0 bases, with 15 bases between them. The CDR3 spells CSARSDYASSYEQYF. CDR3 sequence (DNA): TGCAGTGCTAGGAGTGACTACGCGAGCTCCTACGAGCAGTACTTC.

The V gene is TRBV15, the J gene TRBJ2-3; D is perhaps TRBD2 (5 bases). The CDR3 sequence is 13 residues long. In germline, CDR1 is LNHNV, CDR2 YYDKDF (reference sequence). V lost 0 bases to trimming and J lost 9 bases, with 10 bases between them. DNA for the CDR3: TGTGCCACCAGCAGAGATCGGGGTAACACGCAGTATTTT. Protein: CATSRDRGNTQYF.

This clonotype was seen only a few times. The chain links TRBV20-1 to TRBJ2-7; D possibly corresponds to TRBD1 (7 bases). Germline V gene sequence: CDR1 DFQATT, CDR2 SNEGSKA (reference sequence). This CDR3 has 14 amino acids. V was cut by 1 base and J by 4 bases, with 14 bases left in between. The CDR3 is CSARVGGGPYEQYF. The CDR3 nucleotides read TGCAGTGCTAGAGTTGGAGGGGGCCCATACGAGCAGTACTTC.

The rearrangement links TRBV12-3 or TRBV12-4 to TRBJ2-3, with D possibly matching TRBD1 (5 bases). The CDR3 covers 14 residues. V lost 6 bases and J 2 bases, leaving 12 bases between the germline ends. DNA of the CDR3: TGTGCCAGCAGATTGACAGCAGACACAGATACGCAGTATTTT. This codes for CASRLTADTDTQYF.

Here the CDR3 reads CASSLARGITRNQPQHF. CDR3 DNA: TGTGCCAGCAGTTTAGCACGGGGCATAACACGGAATCAGCCCCAGCATTTT. The J gene is TRBJ1-5, the V gene TRBV12-3 or TRBV12-4; TRBD1 might be the D (5 bases). Deletions cut 0 bases from V and 4 bases from J, with 16 bases between. The CDR3 is 17 residues long.

CDR3 in DNA: TGTGCCAGCAGCTTAGTCGGAAGACAGGTCTACGAGCAGTACTTC. Translated: CASSLVGRQVYEQYF. The V and J genes are TRBV7-2 and TRBJ2-7; possible D gene TRBD1, 6 bases. Between the trimmed V and J ends, which lost 1 base and 3 bases, there was a span of 13 bases. The CDR3 runs 15 residues. The germline gives CDR1 SGHTA, CDR2 FQGNSA. Supplemented by reference TRBV7-2 and TRBJ2-7, the full variable domain reads GAGVSQSPSNKVTEKGKDVELRCDPISGHTALYWYRQSLGQGLEFLIYFQGNSAPDKSGLPSDRFSAERTGGSVSTLTIQRTQQEDSAVYLCASSLVGRQVYEQYFGPGTRLTVT.

V usage is TRBV6-2 or TRBV6-3 and J usage is TRBJ2-5, with D perhaps matching TRBD2 (6 bases). This CDR3 has 16 amino acids. The V and J ends lost 6 bases and 11 bases respectively, with 28 bases between them. Germline CDR1 reads MNHEY; CDR2 reads SVGEGT. The CDR3 bases are TGTGCCAGCAGAACCGGCGCGGGGCCCACTAACAATGAGCAGTACTTC. Translating it yields CASRTGAGPTNNEQYF.